The clone carrying this T cell receptor (beta chain) was counted many times. The CDR3 has 12 amino acids. The V end lost 5 bases, the J end lost 5 bases, and 9 bases lay between the germline ends. CDR1 MNHEY and CDR2 SMNVEV come from the germline V gene (reference sequence). Using RNA template, CDR3s of TCR alpha and beta were amplified with iRepertoire arm-PCR. Via MiXCR, TCRdb re-called the multiplex PCR reads, giving one row per CDR3 protein. The sample lists more than 95,000 distinct CDR3 sequences, 29% occurring once. These data belong to a study of glioma-infiltrating T cells. The receptor's source is a human donor with low-grade glioma or glioblastoma, undergoing nonglioma brain surgery, or in good health (not recorded which). The sample comprised glioma tissue, nonneoplastic brain tissue, or PBMCs (not recorded which). The chain employs TRBV27 and TRBJ2-5; D unclear. This CDR3 reads CASSRFGETQYF. The CDR3 region has the DNA TGTGCCAGCAGTCGATTCGGGGAGACCCAGTACTTC.